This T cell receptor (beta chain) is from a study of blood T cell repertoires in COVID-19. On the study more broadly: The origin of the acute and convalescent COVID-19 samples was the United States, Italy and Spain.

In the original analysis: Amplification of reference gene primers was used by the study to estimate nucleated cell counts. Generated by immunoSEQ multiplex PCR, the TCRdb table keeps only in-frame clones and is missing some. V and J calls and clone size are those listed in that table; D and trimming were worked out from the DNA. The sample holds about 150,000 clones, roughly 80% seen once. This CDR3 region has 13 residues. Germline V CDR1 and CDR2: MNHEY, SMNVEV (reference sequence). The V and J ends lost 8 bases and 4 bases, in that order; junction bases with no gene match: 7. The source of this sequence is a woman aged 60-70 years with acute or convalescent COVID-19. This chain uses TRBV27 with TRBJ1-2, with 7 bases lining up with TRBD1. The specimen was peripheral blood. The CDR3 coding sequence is TGTGCCAGCTCCCCAACAGGGGCCTATGGCTACACCTTC. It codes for CASSPTGAYGYTF.